This is a list of T cell receptor beta chains from one sample in a study of blood T cell repertoires in COVID-19. Repertoires were generated with immunoSEQ multiplex PCR, while TCRdb's copy carries only in-frame clones and drops some. Among over 130,000 clones listed, 65% to 85% were seen once. The sequencing sample was made of peripheral blood. The receptors come from a human donor in a cohort sampled during active COVID-19. Each CDR3 is given with its conserved first and last residue.

>TRBJ2-5|TRBV4-1
CASSQETAGLAGRTQYF
>TRBJ1-1|TRBV4-1
CASSHSRGFTEAFF
>TRBJ1-2|TRBV29-1
CSAGQGILSDTNYGYTF
>TRBJ1-4|TRBV5-1
CASSPPGTGGYQRLFF
>TRBJ2-1|TRBV18
CASSPPTTAYNEQFF
>TRBJ2-7|TRBV10-3
CAISATSGEYEQYF
>TRBJ2-2|TRBV5-4
CASSRGGVNTGELFF
>TRBJ1-4|TRBV5-1
CASSTRVMSRSEGEKLFF
>TRBJ1-1|TRBV7-9
CASSLAEGTEAFF
>TRBJ2-7|TRBV7-7
CASSLAWRDRGDEQYF
>TRBJ1-3|TRBV12-2
CASRLGRRQGSGNTIYF
>TRBJ1-5|TRBV4-2
CASSQENARASNQPQHF
>TRBJ2-3|TRBV7-9
CASSRDRGTDTQYF
>TRBJ1-2|TRBV5-1
CASSMGQGGYGYTF
>TRBJ2-5|TRBV5-4
CASRLTPGEVETQYF
>TRBJ1-1|TRBV3-1/TRBV3-2
CASRVGTPAHTEAFF
>TRBJ1-1|TRBV6-4
CASSDPGQQEAFF
>TRBJ1-5|TRBV5-1
CASSLEGGSQPQHF
>TRBJ1-6|TRBV2
CASRQGTINSPLHF
>TRBJ1-3|TRBV28
CASSWGETTGNTIYF
>TRBJ2-3|TRBV5-1
CASSFTGETDTQYF
>TRBJ1-1|TRBV7-2
CASSGQGVRTEAFF
>TRBJ2-2|TRBV12-5
CASGRRRVEKSTGELFF
>TRBJ1-2|TRBV6-5
CASSYSGGAREGYTF
>TRBJ2-2|TRBV10-1
CASSADDRDTGELFF
>TRBJ2-7|TRBV18
CASSLPGGVNEQYF
>TRBJ1-3|TRBV3-1/TRBV3-2
CASRGGDTIYF
>TRBJ1-2|TRBV6-5
CASSYGQRYGYTF
>TRBJ1-1|TRBV5-8
CASSLGTGVGNTEAFF
>TRBJ1-5|TRBV2
CASSIDRGLYQPQHF
>TRBJ1-5|TRBV3-1/TRBV3-2
CASSNQGQPQHF
>TRBJ2-2|TRBV7-3
CASSLGLAGGTGELFF
>TRBJ2-2|TRBV19
CASSFSGTGELFF
>TRBJ2-4|TRBV19
CASRTSGGAKNIQYF
>TRBJ2-1|TRBV4-1
CASGRLAGAHYNEQFF
>TRBJ1-4|TRBV28
CASSFREKLFF
>TRBJ2-7|TRBV10-3
CAISFGTGHYEQYF
>TRBJ2-3|TRBV10-3
CAIRADRGADTQYF
>TRBJ1-3|TRBV19
CASRQFSGNTIYF
>TRBJ1-4|TRBV18
CASSPTLQSNEKLFF
>TRBJ2-1|TRBV6-1
CASSEGDRGLEEQFF
>TRBJ1-3|TRBV12-5
CASGQYPRPGIGGNTIYF
>TRBJ2-1|TRBV7-9
CASSPGVAYDNEQFF
>TRBJ1-1|TRBV11-2
CASSLPTGINTEAFF